A single sample gave rise to the 25 T cell receptor beta chains below, sequenced in a study of blood T cells in healthy people across ages. A second PCR, run for about 6 to 11 cycles, used a sample-barcoded 5' primer plus a J-beta primer mix. TCRdb reprocessed the 5' RACE reads via MiXCR and lists one record per CDR3 protein. The table lists approximately 1,700,000 distinct CDR3 sequences, around 40% of them singletons. Sequenced input: blood. All receptors derive from a human donor in good health.

This chain joins TRBV20-1 and TRBJ1-1; D is undetermined. This CDR3 spans 13 amino acids. Germline V gene data show CDR1 as DFQATT and CDR2 as SNEGSKA (reference sequence). Trimming took off 3 bases at V and 5 bases at J, with 13 bases between the two ends. The CDR3 coding sequence is TGCAGTGCTAGCCGAGTGTTGGGGACTGAAGCTTTCTTT. Translation gives CSASRVLGTEAFF.

This clonotype was detected a few times. V and J are TRBV20-1 and TRBJ1-1, with 7 bases aligning to TRBD1. Per the germline V gene, CDR1 is DFQATT and CDR2 is SNEGSKA (reference sequence). The CDR3 runs 13 residues. V lost 2 bases to trimming and J lost 1 base; unmatched junction nucleotides: 1. CDR3 bases: TGCAGTGCTAGATACAGGGGGAACACTGAAGCTTTCTTT. The encoded protein is CSARYRGNTEAFF.

The rearrangement links TRBV7-6 to TRBJ2-1; 7 bases match TRBD1. Germline CDR1 SGHVS, CDR2 FNYEAQ. With 3 bases clipped from V and 8 bases from J, the junction kept 10 bases outside the gene matches. The CDR3 is 15 residues long. The CDR3 is CASSLTGKAVDEQFF. Here the CDR3 DNA reads TGTGCCAGCAGCTTGACAGGGAAGGCGGTAGATGAGCAGTTCTTC.

The chain employs TRBV7-8 and TRBJ2-7; tentatively, D is TRBD1 or TRBD2 (5 bases each). The germline V and J ends were trimmed by 1 base and 2 bases, with 15 bases remaining between them. Per the germline V gene, CDR1 is SGHVS and CDR2 is FQNEAQ. This CDR3 is 16 amino acids long. The CDR3 DNA is TGTGCCAGCAGCTTAGTTTTCGAGGGGCCGACCTACGAGCAGTACTTC. Translation gives CASSLVFEGPTYEQYF.

The chain joins TRBV7-9 to TRBJ2-5; TRBD1 might be the D (5 bases). Germline V CDR1 and CDR2: SEHNR, FQNEAQ (reference sequence). This CDR3 region has 16 residues. V shed 5 bases and J shed 2 bases, with 18 bases lying between them. CDR3 coding DNA: TGTGCCAGCAGCCCCAGGCGCACAGGTGATCAAGAGACCCAGTACTTC. Its translation is CASSPRRTGDQETQYF.

The V gene is TRBV27, the J gene TRBJ2-7; unclear D gene. V was trimmed by 2 bases and J by 1 base, leaving 12 bases between them. Germline loops: CDR1 MNHEY, CDR2 SMNVEV (reference sequence). The length of the CDR3 is 15 residues. CDR3 bases: TGTGCCAGCAGTTTACGAGGACGGGTGTCCTACGAGCAGTACTTC. Its protein product is CASSLRGRVSYEQYF.

The V and J genes are TRBV12-3 or TRBV12-4 and TRBJ1-2, with unresolved D. The V gene lost 9 bases and the J gene lost 1 base, with 27 bases spanning the gap. CDR3 length: 18 amino acids. The CDR3 loop is CARNDPESTELCNYGYTF. The CDR3 DNA reads as TGTGCCAGAAATGATCCTGAGAGCACAGAGCTTTGTAACTATGGCTACACCTTC.

This clonotype was counted only a few times. This could be a read error, since a much larger clone is one nucleotide away. The rearrangement links TRBV11-2 to TRBJ2-5; D is unclear. V was pared by 2 bases and J by 5 bases, with 6 bases between. Germline values: CDR1 SGHAT, CDR2 FQNNGV. The CDR3 totals 12 residues. The CDR3 DNA sequence: TGTGCCAGCAGCTTACATAGGGAGACCCAGTACTTC. Protein: CASSLHRETQYF.

This clonotype was detected only a few times. This sequence joins TRBV6-2 or TRBV6-3 and TRBJ2-7, with unresolved D. The V end was cut by 2 bases, the J end by 0 bases, with 11 bases between. CDR3 length: 15 amino acids. Germline V CDR1 and CDR2: MNHEY, SVGEGT. The CDR3 loop is CASSYRQVHSYEQYF. The CDR3 DNA sequence: TGTGCCAGCAGTTACCGGCAGGTCCACTCCTACGAGCAGTACTTC.

This clonotype was recorded many times. V usage is TRBV4-3 and J usage is TRBJ1-2; tentative D call: TRBD1 (5 bases). Germline CDR1 and CDR2: LGHNA and YSLEER. V was shortened by 0 bases and J by 2 bases, with 7 bases between the two germline ends. The CDR3 consists of 14 residues. In DNA form, the CDR3 reads TGCGCCAGCAGCCAAGATCGGGGGAACTATGGCTACACCTTC. Protein: CASSQDRGNYGYTF.

The rearrangement links TRBV6-5 to TRBJ2-7; no firm D call. The CDR3 is 14 residues long. Germline CDR1 is MNHEY and CDR2 is SVGAGI. Trimming pared 0 bases from V and 2 bases from J, leaving 8 bases between. The CDR3 sequence: CASSYSRSTYEQYF. CDR3 nucleotides: TGTGCCAGCAGTTACTCGAGATCTACCTACGAGCAGTACTTC.

The chain joins TRBV28 to TRBJ2-7, with D unclear. The J call may be incorrect, as the DNA end agrees better with TRBJ2-5. This CDR3 has 11 residues. Looked up from germline, CDR1 is MDHEN and CDR2 is SYDVKM. The chain's CDR3 is CATRLLGTQYF. The CDR3 DNA follows: TGTGCCACCAGACTGTTAGGGACCCAGTACTTC.

There are a few counts of this clonotype. The J gene is TRBJ1-1, the V gene TRBV7-2; D remains ambiguous. The germline CDR1 and CDR2 sequences are SGHTA and FQGNSA. The V gene lost 5 bases and the J gene lost 4 bases, with 20 bases spanning the gap. The CDR3 consists of 16 residues. DNA of the CDR3: TGTGCCAGCAGCCGTGACACATGGTCTCCGAGCACTGAAGCTTTCTTT. This codes for CASSRDTWSPSTEAFF.

This rearrangement joins TRBV5-1 to TRBJ2-4; no firm D call. The DNA end lines up better with TRBJ2-7; the J call may be wrong. Germline CDR1 reads SGHRS; CDR2 reads YFSETQ. This CDR3 region has 15 residues. The CDR3 DNA is TGCGCCAGCAGCTTGGGCCTCCGACAAGGCTACGAGCAGTACTTC. Translation gives CASSLGLRQGYEQYF.

This clonotype was found many times. The rearrangement links TRBV5-1 to TRBJ1-4; D is undetermined. The CDR3 spans 16 residues. V lost 5 bases and J 4 bases, leaving 18 bases between the germline ends. In germline, CDR1 is SGHRS, CDR2 YFSETQ. The CDR3 coding sequence is TGCGCCAGCAGTGCAAGACCACCCGGACTTAATGAAAAACTGTTTTTT. Translating gives CASSARPPGLNEKLFF.

This clonotype has a handful of counts. V gene TRBV20-1 combines with J gene TRBJ2-1; 10 bases fit TRBD2. J gave up 2 bases and V 0 bases, and 7 bases lay outside the gene matches. In germline, CDR1 is DFQATT, CDR2 SNEGSKA (reference sequence). The CDR3 totals 17 residues. For the CDR3, the DNA is TGCAGTGCTAGAGACGTGACTAGCGGGCTAGCCTACAATGAGCAGTTCTTC. It is translated as CSARDVTSGLAYNEQFF.

The V call is TRBV7-9, the J call TRBJ1-5; D remains ambiguous. CDR1 is SEHNR, CDR2 FQNEAQ, per germline (reference sequence). Trimming pared 1 base from V and 0 bases from J, leaving 10 bases between. The CDR3 has 16 amino acids. The CDR3 sequence: CASSLGGRDSNQPQHF. The DNA for the CDR3 is TGTGCCAGCAGCTTAGGGGGAAGAGATAGCAATCAGCCCCAGCATTTT. Supplemented by reference TRBV7-9 and TRBJ1-5, the full variable domain reads DTGVSQNPRHKITKRGQNVTFRCDPISEHNRLYWYRQTLGQGPEFLTYFQNEAQLEKSRLLSDRFSAERPKGSFSTLEIQRTEQGDSAMYLCASSLGGRDSNQPQHFGDGTRLSIL.

The chain is built from TRBV5-1 and TRBJ1-2; a weak D match, TRBD1 (6 bases). CDR1 SGHRS and CDR2 YFSETQ come from the germline V gene. The CDR3 runs to 14 residues. V lost 7 bases, J lost 5 bases, and 18 bases lay in between. CDR3 sequence reads: CASAGTQGSYGYTF. DNA for the CDR3: TGCGCCAGCGCCGGGACCCAGGGGTCATATGGCTACACCTTC.

This clonotype was detected only once. V gene TRBV20-1 combines with J gene TRBJ2-7; either TRBD1 or TRBD2 may fit D (5 bases each). V lost 6 bases and J 3 bases, leaving 12 bases between the germline ends. The CDR3 is 12 residues long. Germline CDR1 and CDR2: DFQATT and SNEGSKA (reference sequence). CDR3 bases: TGCAGTGCCAGGTTTGGGGGCTACGAGCAGTACTTC. It specifies CSARFGGYEQYF.

The chain links TRBV24-1 to TRBJ2-3, with D unresolved. V shed 2 bases and J shed 1 base, with 12 bases lying between them. Germline V CDR1 and CDR2: KGHDR, SFDVKD. This CDR3 spans 16 amino acids. CDR3 sequence: CATSDSLQRGTDTQYF. In nucleotides, the CDR3 is TGTGCCACCAGTGATTCTCTACAAAGAGGCACAGATACGCAGTATTTT.

The chain is built from TRBV7-6 and TRBJ2-7; D may be TRBD2 (6 bases). CDR1 and CDR2 (germline): SGHVS, FNYEAQ. V lost 5 bases, J lost 3 bases, and 14 bases lay in between. The CDR3 length is 14 residues. For the CDR3, the DNA is TGTGCCAGCAGCCGGTCGGCGGGGAACTACGAGCAGTACTTC. This gives the protein CASSRSAGNYEQYF.

The chain is built from TRBV7-9 and TRBJ2-1; the D is unclear. Trimming pared 1 base from V and 9 bases from J, leaving 28 bases between. The V gene's germline CDR1 is SEHNR and CDR2 FQNEAQ (reference sequence). The CDR3 is 19 amino acids. CDR3 sequence reads: CASSLGAGSEDFQWGEQFF. The CDR3 DNA reads TGTGCCAGCAGCTTAGGGGCAGGCTCTGAGGATTTCCAATGGGGTGAGCAGTTCTTC.

The genes are TRBV6-1 and TRBJ1-1, with D unclear. The V end lost 6 bases, the J end lost 3 bases, and 20 bases lay between the germline ends. The CDR3 runs to 16 residues. Germline V gives CDR1 MNHNS, CDR2 SASEGT. CDR3 in DNA: TGTGCCAGCAGCTTCCGAGGCGGAGATACCCACACTGAAGCTTTCTTT. Translating gives CASSFRGGDTHTEAFF.

In its sample, this clonotype was seen a few times. The chain uses TRBV10-2 and TRBJ1-2; TRBD1 might be the D (5 bases). CDR1 and CDR2 from the germline V gene are WSHSY and SAAADI. This CDR3 spans 12 amino acids. The V end was cut by 7 bases, the J end by 8 bases, with 14 bases between. The CDR3 bases are TGCGCCAGCAAGGGGAGGGGAATGGGCTACACCTTC. It yields the protein CASKGRGMGYTF.

This chain joins TRBV7-8 and TRBJ2-4, with D uncertain. Deletions cut 5 bases from V and 13 bases from J, with 21 bases between. CDR1 and CDR2 (germline): SGHVS, FQNEAQ. The length of the CDR3 is 14 residues. The CDR3 bases are TGTGCCAGCAGCATGGACGGGTTATTCTACGGGCAGTACTTC. It encodes CASSMDGLFYGQYF.